This is a list of T cell receptor beta chains from one sample in a study of shared clonotypes between healthy human individuals. Profiling relied on immunoSEQ multiplex PCR, and the TCRdb table lists in-frame clones only, not all of them. Of about 2 million clones detected, roughly 96% appear once; the ten largest clones hold roughly 0.13%. Sequencing used naive CD4+ T cells sorted from blood. The receptors here all came from a man aged 18 to 35 in good health. CDR3s include the opening cysteine and the closing phenylalanine or tryptophan. The D gene is left open where the match is weak. Clone sizes are given selectively: once, few, many, or a class where the clone is expanded.

d_call j_call v_call clone_size cdr3_aa cdr3_nt
- TRBJ2-5 TRBV6-5 - CASSYSRAGGQETQYF TGTGCCAGCAGTTACTCGAGGGCAGGGGGGCAAGAGACCCAGTACTTC
TRBD2 TRBJ2-1 TRBV10-3 once CAISGGGGPGEQFF TGTGCCATCAGTGGCGGCGGGGGGCCGGGTGAGCAGTTCTTC
TRBD1 TRBJ2-2 TRBV7-2 - CASSLGTGADTGELFF TGTGCCAGCAGCCTCGGGACAGGGGCGGACACCGGGGAGCTGTTTTTT
- TRBJ1-2 TRBV20-1 - CSPHVSTF TGCAGTCCGCACGTAAGCACCTTC
- TRBJ1-3 TRBV5-1 - CASSSGAGNTIYF TGCGCCAGCAGCTCGGGGGCTGGAAACACCATATATTTT
TRBD1 TRBJ2-7 TRBV9 once CASSAGTATSYEQYF TGTGCCAGCAGCGCCGGGACAGCGACTTCCTACGAGCAGTACTTC
- TRBJ2-7 TRBV5-1 - CASSLAPQTYEQYF TGCGCCAGCAGCTTGGCGCCCCAAACCTACGAGCAGTACTTC
- TRBJ2-6 TRBV28 - CASSLAPSGANVLTF TGTGCCAGCAGTTTAGCCCCCTCTGGGGCCAACGTCCTGACTTTC
TRBD1 TRBJ1-2 TRBV6-4 - CASSDSWGRGPGGYTF TGTGCCAGCAGTGACTCGTGGGGCAGGGGGCCTGGTGGCTACACCTTC
TRBD2 TRBJ2-7 TRBV2 - CASIASGARYEQYF TGTGCCAGCATTGCTAGCGGGGCGCGCTACGAGCAGTACTTC
- TRBJ1-5 TRBV28 - CASSFPPGLNQPQHF TGTGCCAGCAGTTTCCCCCCCGGTCTTAATCAGCCCCAGCATTTT
- TRBJ2-3 TRBV2 - CASRGRGKSTDTQYF TGTGCCAGCAGAGGGCGGGGTAAAAGCACAGATACGCAGTATTTT
TRBD2 TRBJ2-2 TRBV4-1 - CASSQEGTSGSWTGELFF TGCGCCAGCAGCCAAGAAGGGACTAGCGGGAGTTGGACCGGGGAGCTGTTTTTT
- TRBJ2-7 TRBV2 - CASIASSEQYF TGTGCCAGCATCGCGAGTTCCGAGCAGTACTTC
- TRBJ2-7 TRBV19 - CASSLGGPYEQYF TGTGCCAGTAGTCTCGGGGGGCCCTACGAGCAGTACTTC